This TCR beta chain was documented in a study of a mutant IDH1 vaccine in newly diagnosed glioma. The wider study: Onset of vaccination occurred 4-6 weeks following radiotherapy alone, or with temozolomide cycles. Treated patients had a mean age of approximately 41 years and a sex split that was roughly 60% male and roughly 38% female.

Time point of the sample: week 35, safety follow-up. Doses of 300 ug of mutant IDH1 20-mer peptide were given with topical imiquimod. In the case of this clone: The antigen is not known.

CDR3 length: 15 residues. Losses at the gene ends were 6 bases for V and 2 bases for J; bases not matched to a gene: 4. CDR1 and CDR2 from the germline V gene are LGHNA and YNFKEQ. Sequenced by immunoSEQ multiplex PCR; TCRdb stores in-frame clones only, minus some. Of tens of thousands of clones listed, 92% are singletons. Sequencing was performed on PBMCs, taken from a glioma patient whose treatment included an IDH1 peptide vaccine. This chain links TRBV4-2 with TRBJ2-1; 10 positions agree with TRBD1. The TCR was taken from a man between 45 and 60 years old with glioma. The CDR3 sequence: CASRPDRGTYNEQFF. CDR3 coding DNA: TGTGCCAGCAGACCGGACAGGGGGACCTACAATGAGCAGTTCTTC.